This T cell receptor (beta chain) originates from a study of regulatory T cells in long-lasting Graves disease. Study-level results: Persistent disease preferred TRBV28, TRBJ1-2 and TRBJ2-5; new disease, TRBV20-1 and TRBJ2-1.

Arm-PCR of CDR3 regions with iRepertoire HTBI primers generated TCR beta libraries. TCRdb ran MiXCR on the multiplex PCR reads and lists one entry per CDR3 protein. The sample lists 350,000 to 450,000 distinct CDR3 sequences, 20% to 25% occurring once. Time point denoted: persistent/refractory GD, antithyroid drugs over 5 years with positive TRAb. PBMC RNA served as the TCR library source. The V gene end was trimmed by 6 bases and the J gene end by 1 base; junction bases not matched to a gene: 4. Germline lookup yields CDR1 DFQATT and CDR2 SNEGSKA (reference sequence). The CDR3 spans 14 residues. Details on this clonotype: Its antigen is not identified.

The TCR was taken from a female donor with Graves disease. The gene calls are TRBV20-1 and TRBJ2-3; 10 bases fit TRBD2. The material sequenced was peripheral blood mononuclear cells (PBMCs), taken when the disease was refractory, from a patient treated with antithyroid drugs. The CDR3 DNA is TGCAGTGCCACAAGCGGGAGGGGCACAGATACGCAGTATTTT. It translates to CSATSGRGTDTQYF.